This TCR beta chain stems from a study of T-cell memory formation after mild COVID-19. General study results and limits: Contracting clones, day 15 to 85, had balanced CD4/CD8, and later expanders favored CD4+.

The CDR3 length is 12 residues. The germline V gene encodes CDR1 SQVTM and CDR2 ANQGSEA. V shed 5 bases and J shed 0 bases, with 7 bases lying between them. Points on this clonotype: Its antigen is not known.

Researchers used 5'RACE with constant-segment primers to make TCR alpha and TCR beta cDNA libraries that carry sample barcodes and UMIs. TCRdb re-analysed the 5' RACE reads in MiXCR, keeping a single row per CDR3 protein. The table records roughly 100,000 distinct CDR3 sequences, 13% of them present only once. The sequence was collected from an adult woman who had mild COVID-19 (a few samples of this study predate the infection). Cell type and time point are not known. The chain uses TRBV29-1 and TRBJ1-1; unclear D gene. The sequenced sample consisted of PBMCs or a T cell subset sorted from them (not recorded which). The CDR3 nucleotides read TGCAGCGTTCGCGGCCTGAACACTGAAGCTTTCTTT. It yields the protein CSVRGLNTEAFF.